The 12 T cell receptor beta chains reported below all come from one sample, sequenced in a study of blood T cell repertoires in COVID-19. Generated by immunoSEQ multiplex PCR, the TCRdb table keeps only in-frame clones and is missing some. The sample records 200,000 to 250,000 clones, around four fifths being singletons. The sequencing sample was made of peripheral blood. The receptors were gathered from a woman aged 70 to 79 with COVID-19, enrolled during active disease.

This clone was seen once. The chain uses TRBV5-1 and TRBJ2-3; D is ambiguous. Trimming cost V 0 bases and J 8 bases, with 10 bases left between them. There are 13 residues in the CDR3. Germline CDR1 is SGHRS and CDR2 is YFSETQ. In DNA form, the CDR3 reads TGCGCCAGCAGCTTGGACACTACTGGTACGCAGTATTTT. Protein sequence: CASSLDTTGTQYF. Using reference TRBV5-1 and TRBJ2-3 for the parts outside the CDR3, the full variable domain is KAGVTQTPRYLIKTRGQQVTLSCSPISGHRSVSWYQQTPGQGLQFLFEYFSETQRNKGNFPGRFSGRQFSNSRSEMNVSTLELGDSALYLCASSLDTTGTQYFGPGTRLTVL.

The CDR3 is CASSLSQGDEQYF. Here the CDR3 DNA reads TGTGCCAGCAGCTTGAGCCAGGGTGACGAGCAGTACTTC. The chain combines TRBV5-4 with TRBJ2-7; possibly TRBD1 for D (5 bases). This CDR3 contains 13 residues. Germline CDR1 SGHNT, CDR2 YYREEE (reference sequence). V was pared by 1 base and J by 5 bases, with 10 bases between.

The chain is built from TRBV7-2 and TRBJ1-5; tentative D call: TRBD1 (6 bases). V was shortened by 8 bases and J by 3 bases, with 20 bases between the two germline ends. The length of the CDR3 is 16 residues. Germline lookup yields CDR1 SGHTA and CDR2 FQGNSA. The CDR3 loop is CASLGVTQGTNQPQHF. The CDR3 DNA follows: TGTGCCAGCCTCGGGGTAACTCAGGGGACCAATCAGCCCCAGCATTTT.

The CDR3 loop is CASSPSQISSPRGTEAFF. DNA for the CDR3: TGTGCCAGCAGCCCGAGCCAGATAAGCTCTCCCCGGGGGACTGAAGCTTTCTTT. V gene TRBV4-2 combines with J gene TRBJ1-1; possible D gene TRBD1, 5 bases. The CDR3 runs to 18 residues. The germline CDR1 and CDR2 sequences are LGHNA and YNFKEQ. V lost 4 bases to trimming and J lost 5 bases, with 26 bases between them.

The rearrangement links TRBV5-1 to TRBJ2-2, with 10 bases identical to TRBD2. The ends lost 2 bases at V and 5 bases at J; junction bases unmatched: 0. Germline-derived CDR1 and CDR2 are SGHRS and YFSETQ. The CDR3 is 14 residues long. The CDR3 protein is CASSFSGRTGELFF. For the CDR3, the DNA is TGCGCCAGCAGCTTTAGCGGGAGGACCGGGGAGCTGTTTTTT.

The V and J genes are TRBV6-5 and TRBJ2-4; TRBD2 agrees at 7 bases. Germline CDR1 MNHEY, CDR2 SVGAGI. The CDR3 is 14 residues long. Trimming took 6 bases from V and 0 from J; bases not matched to a gene: 2. This chain's CDR3 is CASRGGVAKNIQYF. The CDR3 DNA follows: TGTGCCAGCAGGGGAGGGGTAGCCAAAAACATTCAGTACTTC.

This chain connects TRBV7-8 to TRBJ1-6; D gene ambiguous. V lost 1 base to trimming and J lost 9 bases, with 13 bases between them. Germline V lookup: CDR1 SGHVS, CDR2 FQNEAQ. There are 15 residues in the CDR3. CDR3 bases: TGTGCCAGCAGCTTAGGAGGGTATTCGGCTTCACCCCTCCACTTT. It is translated as CASSLGGYSASPLHF.

This chain links TRBV5-5 with TRBJ2-7; no clear D gene. The germline gives CDR1 SGHKS, CDR2 YYEKEE (reference sequence). The CDR3 is made up of 13 amino acids. V was trimmed by 1 base and J by 3 bases, leaving 8 bases between them. This CDR3 reads CASSLSRYYEQYF. The CDR3 coding sequence is TGTGCCAGCAGCTTGTCGCGCTACTACGAGCAGTACTTC.

V is TRBV2 and J is TRBJ2-1; 11 bases align to TRBD2. The V and J ends lost 7 bases and 16 bases, in that order; junction bases with no gene match: 9. The CDR3 contains 12 residues. Germline V gene data show CDR1 as SNHLY and CDR2 as FYNNEI. Here the CDR3 DNA reads TGTGCCAGCACTCAGACTAGCGGGAAACCTTTCTTC. It codes for CASTQTSGKPFF.

The rearrangement joins TRBV24-1 to TRBJ1-2; no firm D call. The CDR3 is made up of 14 amino acids. The V gene's germline CDR1 is KGHDR and CDR2 SFDVKD. V gave up 6 bases and J gave up 2 bases, with 12 bases separating them. CDR3 sequence: CATSTTSGNYGYTF. CDR3 bases: TGTGCCACCAGTACGACCTCGGGGAACTATGGCTACACCTTC.

The V and J genes are TRBV7-2 and TRBJ2-5; perhaps TRBD1 as D (6 bases). V was pared by 5 bases and J by 2 bases, with 24 bases between. CDR1 SGHTA and CDR2 FQGNSA come from the germline V gene. The CDR3 totals 18 residues. CDR3: CASSPRGVGALLQETQYF. CDR3 DNA: TGTGCCAGCAGCCCCCGCGGAGTGGGGGCCCTCTTACAAGAGACCCAGTACTTC.

The chain has TRBV19 and TRBJ1-1; D is unclear. This CDR3 is built from 14 residues. In germline, CDR1 is LNHDA, CDR2 SQIVND (reference sequence). V lost 4 bases to trimming and J lost 0 bases, with 9 bases between them. CDR3 sequence reads: CASSSSLMNTEAFF. The CDR3 DNA sequence: TGTGCCAGTAGTAGCTCTCTAATGAACACTGAAGCTTTCTTT.